Presented here are 2 T cell receptor beta chains from one specimen sequenced in a study of memory CD4+ T cells and cytomegalovirus serostatus. Profiling relied on immunoSEQ multiplex PCR, and the TCRdb table lists in-frame clones only, not all of them. The sample has approximately 61,000 clones; 80% to 85% are singletons. Single viable CD3+CD4+CD8-CD45RO+ cells were sorted as the memory CD4+ T cells. Sequenced input: memory CD4+ T cells from blood. The source is an adult in good health and CMV-seronegative.

V and J are TRBV21-1 and TRBJ1-3; the DNA was not used to check the table's D call, TRBD1. TRBV21-1 is described as a pseudogene. This CDR3 is built from 16 residues. CDR3 DNA: TGTGCCAGCAGCAAAGTGGCAAGTTACTCTGGAAACACCATATATTTT. It encodes CASSKVASYSGNTIYF.

The CDR3: CASSGPSSYEQYF. The CDR3 DNA follows: TGTGCCAGCAGCGGTCCGAGCTCCTACGAGCAGTACTTC. The rearrangement links TRBV9 to TRBJ2-7; D gene uncertain. Looked up from germline, CDR1 is SGDLS and CDR2 is YYNGEE. Trimming took off 3 bases at V and 0 bases at J, with 7 bases between the two ends. The CDR3 loop spans 13 amino acids.